This T cell receptor beta chain derives from a study of CD8+CD57+ T cells in acquired aplastic anemia. Study-level information: Researchers reported that healthy donors averaged roughly 9.8 million reads for CD4+ cells.

Genomic DNA acted as the template from which TCR beta VDJ combination and CDR3 sequence profiling were carried out. TCRdb reanalysed the reads using MiXCR and keeps one entry per CDR3 protein. This sample carries fewer than 200,000 distinct CDR3 sequences, 55% to 75% of them seen once, and the ten largest clones take about 41%. The CDR3 contains 13 residues. V gave up 3 bases and J gave up 5 bases, with 13 bases separating them. CDR1 is DFQATT and CDR2 is SNEGSKA in the germline V gene (reference sequence). This TCR was recovered from a human donor in good health. The chain couples TRBV20-1 to TRBJ1-2, with D hard to call. Sequencing was performed on sorted CD4+, CD8+, or CD8+CD57+ T cells (not recorded which) from PBMCs. DNA of the CDR3: TGCAGTGCTAGCCACGGGATCACTTATGGCTACACCTTC. Translating it yields CSASHGITYGYTF.